The rows below give T cell receptor beta chains drawn from one sample of a study of CD8 T cells in Susac syndrome. Each CDR3 protein is one row after TCRdb ran MiXCR on the immunoSEQ multiplex PCR reads. The sample carries over 150,000 distinct CDR3 sequences, 93% recorded once. The sample consisted of CD4+ T cells from PBMCs. All receptors come from a human donor with multiple sclerosis. CDR3s include the opening cysteine and the closing phenylalanine or tryptophan. The D gene is left open where the match is weak. Clone size is shown for a subset of rows, as once, few, many or a class of expanded clone.

size: NA; J: TRBJ2-7; D: TRBD1; V: TRBV6-2/TRBV6-3; CDR3: CASYGTGGRYEQYF; DNA: TGTGCCAGCTACGGGACAGGTGGTAGGTACGAGCAGTACTTC
size: NA; J: TRBJ1-1; D: TRBD1; V: TRBV20-1; CDR3: CSARGLLGQGTNTEAFF; DNA: TGCAGTGCTAGGGGACTACTGGGACAGGGCACGAACACTGAAGCTTTCTTT
size: once; J: TRBJ1-5; D: TRBD1; V: TRBV6-2/TRBV6-3; CDR3: CASSQTTVGQGAYQPQHF; DNA: TGTGCCAGCAGTCAGACAACCGTCGGACAGGGGGCATATCAGCCCCAGCATTTT
size: NA; J: TRBJ2-7; D: NA; V: TRBV20-1; CDR3: CSARRDWVYEQYF; DNA: TGCAGTGCTAGAAGAGACTGGGTCTACGAGCAGTACTTC
size: NA; J: TRBJ1-1; D: TRBD1; V: TRBV6-2/TRBV6-3; CDR3: CASNSGGRGYTEAFF; DNA: TGTGCCAGCAATTCCGGGGGCAGGGGGTACACTGAAGCTTTCTTT
size: NA; J: TRBJ2-7; D: NA; V: TRBV20-1; CDR3: CSARIAGSAYEQYF; DNA: TGCAGTGCTAGAATCGCGGGATCAGCCTACGAGCAGTACTTC
size: NA; J: TRBJ1-1; D: TRBD1; V: TRBV10-3; CDR3: CAIKGQVGNTEAFF; DNA: TGTGCCATCAAGGGACAGGTCGGGAACACTGAAGCTTTCTTT
size: NA; J: TRBJ2-7; D: NA; V: TRBV2; CDR3: CASWGQGRYEQYF; DNA: TGTGCCAGCTGGGGGCAGGGCAGGTACGAGCAGTACTTC
size: NA; J: TRBJ1-3; D: NA; V: TRBV20-1; CDR3: CSARVSSSGNTIYF; DNA: TGCAGTGCTAGAGTGAGCAGCTCTGGAAACACCATATATTTT
size: NA; J: TRBJ1-6; D: NA; V: TRBV20-1; CDR3: CSARGLNSPLHF; DNA: TGCAGTGCTCGAGGGCTTAATTCACCCCTCCACTTT
size: NA; J: TRBJ2-7; D: TRBD1; V: TRBV6-6; CDR3: CASRWTGLYEQYF; DNA: TGTGCCAGCAGGTGGACAGGCCTATACGAGCAGTACTTC
size: few; J: TRBJ2-7; D: TRBD2; V: TRBV12-3/TRBV12-4; CDR3: CASSFGGRYHEQYF; DNA: TGTGCCAGCAGCTTCGGCGGGAGATACCACGAGCAGTACTTC
size: NA; J: TRBJ2-7; D: TRBD2; V: TRBV5-1; CDR3: CASSHEGTSGYEQYF; DNA: TGCGCCAGCAGTCATGAGGGGACTAGCGGGTACGAGCAGTACTTC
size: NA; J: TRBJ2-4; D: TRBD1; V: TRBV6-1; CDR3: CASSEQGQVVAKNIQYF; DNA: TGTGCCAGCAGTGAACAGGGACAGGTTGTGGCCAAAAACATTCAGTACTTC
size: NA; J: TRBJ1-4; D: TRBD1; V: TRBV20-1; CDR3: CSANGQGDTNEKLFF; DNA: TGCAGTGCTAATGGACAGGGGGACACTAATGAAAAACTGTTTTTT
size: NA; J: TRBJ1-4; D: NA; V: TRBV12-3/TRBV12-4; CDR3: CASSWTNEKLFF; DNA: TGTGCCAGCAGTTGGACTAATGAAAAACTGTTTTTT
size: NA; J: TRBJ2-1; D: TRBD1; V: TRBV19; CDR3: CATSRGRDNEQFF; DNA: TGTGCCACCTCCAGGGGGAGAGACAATGAGCAGTTCTTC
size: NA; J: TRBJ2-1; D: TRBD2; V: TRBV5-4; CDR3: CASVPSGGSYNEQFF; DNA: TGTGCCAGCGTACCTAGCGGGGGCTCCTACAATGAGCAGTTCTTC
size: NA; J: TRBJ1-3; D: NA; V: TRBV20-1; CDR3: CSALEFGNTIYF; DNA: TGCAGTGCTCTTGAGTTTGGAAACACCATATATTTT
size: NA; J: TRBJ1-6; D: TRBD1; V: TRBV18; CDR3: CASSPLGTGDSPLHF; DNA: TGTGCCAGCTCACCATTAGGGACAGGGGATTCACCCCTCCACTTT
size: NA; J: TRBJ1-2; D: NA; V: TRBV6-1; CDR3: CASSGQMHYGYTF; DNA: TGTGCCAGCAGCGGGCAGATGCACTATGGCTACACCTTC
size: NA; J: TRBJ2-5; D: TRBD1; V: TRBV20-1; CDR3: CSAPGQGETQYF; DNA: TGCAGTGCTCCCGGACAGGGTGAGACCCAGTACTTC
size: NA; J: TRBJ2-2; D: TRBD2; V: TRBV5-1; CDR3: CASSLGTSGNTGELFF; DNA: TGCGCCAGCAGCTTGGGGACTAGCGGGAACACCGGGGAGCTGTTTTTT
size: NA; J: TRBJ1-5; D: NA; V: TRBV20-1; CDR3: CSAKDGGTGNQPQHF; DNA: TGCAGTGCCAAAGATGGGGGGACGGGCAATCAGCCCCAGCATTTT
size: NA; J: TRBJ1-4; D: NA; V: TRBV2; CDR3: CASKPGGTTEKLFF; DNA: TGTGCCAGCAAACCTGGAGGGACAACTGAAAAACTGTTTTTT
size: NA; J: TRBJ2-3; D: NA; V: TRBV7-2; CDR3: CASSQRLGTDTQYF; DNA: TGTGCCAGCAGCCAACGACTCGGCACAGATACGCAGTATTTT
size: NA; J: TRBJ1-2; D: NA; V: TRBV20-1; CDR3: CSAKGWGTNYGYTF; DNA: TGCAGTGCTAAGGGCTGGGGCACTAACTATGGCTACACCTTC
size: NA; J: TRBJ1-2; D: NA; V: TRBV10-3; CDR3: CAITKVRNYGYTF; DNA: TGTGCCATCACCAAGGTACGAAACTATGGCTACACCTTC